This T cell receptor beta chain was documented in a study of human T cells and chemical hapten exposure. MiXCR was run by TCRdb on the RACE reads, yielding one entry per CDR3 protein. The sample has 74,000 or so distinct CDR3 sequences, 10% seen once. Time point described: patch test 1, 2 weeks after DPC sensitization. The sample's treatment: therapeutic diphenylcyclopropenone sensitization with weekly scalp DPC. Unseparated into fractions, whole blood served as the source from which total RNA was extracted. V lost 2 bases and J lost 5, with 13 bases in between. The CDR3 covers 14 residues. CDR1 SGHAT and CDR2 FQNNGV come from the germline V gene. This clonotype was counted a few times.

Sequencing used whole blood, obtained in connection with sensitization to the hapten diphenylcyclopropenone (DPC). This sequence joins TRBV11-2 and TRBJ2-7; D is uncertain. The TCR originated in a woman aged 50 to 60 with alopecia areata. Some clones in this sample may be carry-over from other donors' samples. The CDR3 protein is CASSLMWGSHEQYF. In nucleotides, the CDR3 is TGTGCCAGCAGCTTAATGTGGGGTAGCCACGAGCAGTACTTC.